This T cell receptor beta chain stems from a study of beta chain features in type 1 diabetes. This clone has just a few counts. The antigen is unknown. Overall study results and limits: In every one of the four CD4+ subsets, TCRB CDR3s were moderately but significantly shorter in Type 1 diabetes patients.

Expressed TCRB transcripts were sequenced, since all the RNA that had been isolated was reverse transcribed. Sequenced by immunoSEQ multiplex PCR; TCRdb stores in-frame clones only, minus some. The table includes about 240,000 clones, roughly 13% detected once. Germline V gene data show CDR1 as SQVTM and CDR2 as ANQGSEA. V was clipped by 7 bases and J by 4 bases, with 15 bases between them. This CDR3 is built from 13 residues. The clonotype originates from a man between 25 and 39 years old with type 1 diabetes. Source material: naive CD4+ T cells from blood. The chain carries TRBV29-1 and TRBJ2-3, with D perhaps matching TRBD1 (8 bases). CDR3 in DNA: TGCAGCGGGGGACTACAGGGGGCAGATACGCAGTATTTT. Its translation is CSGGLQGADTQYF.